These 14 T cell receptor beta chains came from one sample sequenced in a study of cytomegalovirus exposure and HLA in healthy donors. The PCR employed 60 Vbeta primers together with 13 Jbeta primers. Produced via immunoSEQ multiplex PCR; TCRdb's table is partial and in-frame only. Here the sample spans fewer than 180,000 clones, 60% to 70% being singletons. The sequenced material came from PBMCs. The receptors here all came from a woman in her sixties in good health and CMV-seropositive.

The rearrangement joins TRBV2 to TRBJ2-5; 13 bases match TRBD2. CDR3 length: 15 residues. The germline gives CDR1 SNHLY, CDR2 FYNNEI. Unmatched junction bases numbered 5, after V lost 5 bases and J lost 5 bases. The CDR3 DNA is TGTGCCAGCAGTTGGACTAGCGGGAGTGGGGAGACCCAGTACTTC. It encodes CASSWTSGSGETQYF.

This rearrangement joins TRBV5-1 to TRBJ2-1; TRBD2 agrees at 11 bases. With 4 bases clipped from V and 7 bases from J, the junction kept 13 bases outside the gene matches. In germline, CDR1 is SGHRS, CDR2 YFSETQ. The CDR3 has 17 amino acids. This CDR3 reads CASSTTSGRNLGNEQFF. The DNA of the CDR3 is TGCGCCAGCAGCACCACTAGCGGGAGAAACCTCGGAAATGAGCAGTTCTTC.

The genes are TRBV18 and TRBJ2-1; possibly TRBD2 for D (6 bases). The CDR3 covers 15 residues. Looked up from germline, CDR1 is KGHSH and CDR2 is LQKENI. V was trimmed by 2 bases and J by 2 bases, leaving 10 bases between them. The CDR3 sequence: CASSPGDLPYNEQFF. The CDR3 coding sequence is TGTGCCAGCTCACCAGGGGACTTGCCCTACAATGAGCAGTTCTTC.

The chain carries TRBV5-1 and TRBJ1-1, with 10 bases aligning to TRBD1. The CDR3 runs 16 residues. V lost 6 bases and J lost 0; bases outside the gene matches: 8. CDR1 and CDR2 from the germline V gene are SGHRS and YFSETQ. The CDR3 bases are TGCGCCAGCACCAGAGGACAGGGGGGAATGAACACTGAAGCTTTCTTT. This translates into CASTRGQGGMNTEAFF.

V is TRBV14 and J is TRBJ2-5; TRBD2 aligns across 12 bases. Germline trimming cut 4 bases from V and 5 bases from J; bases unmatched to any gene: 5. The CDR3 runs to 15 residues. CDR1 is SGHDN and CDR2 is FVKESK in the germline V gene. CDR3 region: CASSRTSGNTETQYF. CDR3 sequence (DNA): TGTGCCAGCAGCCGGACTAGCGGGAATACGGAGACCCAGTACTTC.

About this clone itself: The sample carries other DNA sequences with the same CDR3. J is TRBJ2-7 and V is TRBV6-5, with TRBD2 matching 9 bases. CDR1 and CDR2 from the germline V gene are MNHEY and SVGAGI. V lost 6 bases and J lost 3; bases outside the gene matches: 3. This CDR3 region has 13 residues. CDR3 sequence (DNA): TGTGCCAGCAGATTAGCGGGGGACTACGAGCAGTACTTC. It specifies CASRLAGDYEQYF.

CDR3 loop: CASSSSGSSGANVLTF. As DNA, the CDR3 is TGTGCCAGCAGTTCATCAGGGAGCTCTGGGGCCAACGTCCTGACTTTC. The rearrangement uses TRBV27 and TRBJ2-6; D might be TRBD1 or TRBD2, each matching 5 bases. Germline CDR1 and CDR2: MNHEY and SMNVEV (reference sequence). The V end was cut by 4 bases, the J end by 0 bases, with 10 bases between. CDR3 length: 16 amino acids. Complete variable domain (other parts from reference TRBV27 and TRBJ2-6): EAQVTQNPRYLITVTGKKLTVTCSQNMNHEYMSWYRQDPGLGLRQIYYSMNVEVTDKGDVPEGYKVSRKEKRNFPLILESPSPNQTSLYFCASSSSGSSGANVLTFGAGSRLTVL.

This chain uses TRBV27 with TRBJ1-2; 10 nucleotides match TRBD1. J gave up 3 bases and V 7 bases, and 5 bases lay outside the gene matches. Germline V lookup: CDR1 MNHEY, CDR2 SMNVEV (reference sequence). This CDR3 has 14 residues. The CDR3 here is CASTRQGADYGYTF. The CDR3 DNA sequence: TGTGCCAGCACTCGACAGGGGGCAGACTATGGCTACACCTTC.

This clone was seen a handful of times. The rearrangement links TRBV4-2 to TRBJ2-2; TRBD2 matches at 16 bases. Germline CDR1 LGHNA, CDR2 YNFKEQ. Trimming took 5 bases from V and 4 from J; bases not matched to a gene: 7. The CDR3 is 18 amino acids. The CDR3 loop is CASSFGTSGRARTGELFF. The CDR3 region has the DNA TGTGCCAGCAGCTTTGGGACTAGCGGGAGGGCCCGCACCGGGGAGCTGTTTTTT.

The V gene is TRBV19, the J gene TRBJ1-2; 9 bases fit TRBD1. Germline CDR1 LNHDA, CDR2 SQIVND (reference sequence). This CDR3 has 14 amino acids. Losses at the gene ends were 1 base for V and 6 bases for J; bases not matched to a gene: 3. In nucleotides, the CDR3 is TGTGCCAGTAGTATAGGACAGGGGGGCCATGGCTACACCTTC. This gives the protein CASSIGQGGHGYTF.

There are a few counts of this clone. This sequence joins TRBV7-9 and TRBJ1-4; D gene ambiguous. CDR3 length: 14 amino acids. Germline CDR1 and CDR2: SEHNR and FQNEAQ (reference sequence). V was cut by 1 base and J by 4 bases, with 7 bases left in between. CDR3 nucleotide sequence: TGTGCCAGCAGCTTAGGAGGGAATAATGAAAAACTGTTTTTT. The encoded protein is CASSLGGNNEKLFF.

V and J are TRBV9 and TRBJ1-5; D is unresolved. Per germline, CDR1 SGDLS and CDR2 YYNGEE. CDR3 length: 13 residues. Deletions cut 0 bases from V and 3 bases from J, with 4 bases between. The CDR3 DNA reads as TGTGCCAGCAGCGTAGACAACAATCAGCCCCAGCATTTT. Its protein is CASSVDNNQPQHF.

This clone was counted between two and nine times. The genes are TRBV6-5 and TRBJ2-7, with D possibly TRBD2 on 6 matching bases. This CDR3 contains 15 residues. The germline V gene has CDR1 MNHEY and CDR2 SVGAGI. V gave up 6 bases and J gave up 5 bases, with 20 bases separating them. The CDR3 is CASRGLGEPFHEQYF. CDR3 bases: TGTGCCAGCAGGGGACTGGGAGAGCCCTTCCACGAGCAGTACTTC.

This rearrangement joins TRBV9 to TRBJ2-7, with 7 bases lining up with TRBD2. The germline CDR1 and CDR2 sequences are SGDLS and YYNGEE. The CDR3 has 14 amino acids. Trimming took 2 bases from V and 2 from J; bases not matched to a gene: 4. CDR3 DNA: TGTGCCAGCAGCGTTAGCGGGTGGCCCTACGAGCAGTACTTC. As protein: CASSVSGWPYEQYF.